These 14 T cell receptor beta chains originate from one sample sequenced in a study of PD-L1 blockade in urothelial cancer. The method was immunoSEQ multiplex PCR; TCRdb's version includes in-frame clones alone and lacks a portion of them. The table shows 70,000 or so clones, with around 84% occurring only once. This sample comprised PBMCs, obtained around atezolizumab (anti-PD-L1) treatment. The receptors originated from a man aged 70-80 years with urothelial cancer.

The chain combines TRBV5-1 with TRBJ1-4; TRBD1 matches 7 bases. V trimming: 0 bases; J trimming: 4 bases; junction bases outside the gene matches: 3. Looked up from germline, CDR1 is SGHRS and CDR2 is YFSETQ. The length of the CDR3 is 15 residues. The DNA of the CDR3 is TGCGCCAGCAGCTTGGGGGGACAGCTTAATGAAAAACTGTTTTTT. The encoded protein is CASSLGGQLNEKLFF.

The chain uses TRBV13 and TRBJ2-1, with 12 positions matching TRBD2. The CDR3 contains 16 residues. Trimming at V came to 4 bases and at J to 11 bases, leaving 12 bases not matched to a gene. Looked up from germline, CDR1 is PRHDT and CDR2 is FYEKMQ (reference sequence). CDR3 loop: CASSWGTSGRGYKQFF. Here the CDR3 DNA reads TGTGCCAGCAGCTGGGGGACTAGCGGGCGAGGTTACAAGCAGTTCTTC.

The V and J genes are TRBV5-1 and TRBJ2-7; 7 bases map to TRBD1. Germline V gene lookup returns CDR1 SGHRS and CDR2 YFSETQ. The CDR3 runs 14 residues. V was pared by 1 base and J by 3 bases, with 4 bases of the junction left unmatched. CDR3 in amino acids: CASSLTRDSYEQYF. CDR3 in DNA: TGCGCCAGCAGCTTGACAAGGGACAGCTACGAGCAGTACTTC.

The chain employs TRBV9 and TRBJ2-1, with 7 nucleotides matching TRBD1. Germline V lookup: CDR1 SGDLS, CDR2 YYNGEE. This CDR3 spans 15 amino acids. V trimming: 3 bases; J trimming: 5 bases; junction bases outside the gene matches: 8. CDR3 protein: CASSGYRDSNNEQFF. The CDR3 nucleotides are TGTGCCAGCAGCGGTTACCGGGACAGCAACAATGAGCAGTTCTTC.

This clone was observed a single time. DNA of the CDR3: TGTGCCAGCAGCTTAGGCGGGAGTCTCGGCAATGAGCAGTTCTTC. Its protein is CASSLGGSLGNEQFF. This chain connects TRBV5-4 to TRBJ2-1; 7 nucleotides match TRBD2. Germline V CDR1 and CDR2: SGHNT, YYREEE (reference sequence). Unmatched junction bases numbered 8, after V lost 2 bases and J lost 6 bases. There are 15 residues in the CDR3. Looking up the rest from reference TRBV5-4 and TRBJ2-1 gives the full variable domain: ETGVTQSPTHLIKTRGQQVTLRCSSQSGHNTVSWYQQALGQGPQFIFQYYREEENGRGNFPPRFSGLQFPNYSSELNVNALELDDSALYLCASSLGGSLGNEQFFGPGTRLTVL.

J is TRBJ2-5 and V is TRBV5-8, with D possibly TRBD1 on 5 matching bases. This CDR3 spans 14 amino acids. Between the trimmed V and J ends, which lost 1 base and 2 bases, there was a span of 9 bases. CDR1 is SGHTS and CDR2 is YDEGEE in the germline V gene. CDR3 bases: TGTGCCAGCAGCTTGTACAGGTATCAAGAGACCCAGTACTTC. Protein product: CASSLYRYQETQYF.

The rearrangement links TRBV28 to TRBJ2-1; 8 bases map to TRBD1. There are 16 residues in the CDR3. The trim removed 3 bases at V and 0 bases at J, leaving 4 bases unmatched. The germline V gene has CDR1 MDHEN and CDR2 SYDVKM. CDR3 in amino acids: CASSFGGQVSYNEQFF. In DNA, the CDR3 is TGTGCCAGCAGTTTCGGGGGACAGGTCTCCTACAATGAGCAGTTCTTC.

The table lists this clone with a few counts. The V call is TRBV5-1, the J call TRBJ2-7, with 7 bases identical to TRBD1. With V trimmed by 5 bases and J by 0 bases, 8 bases remained unmatched. There are 15 residues in the CDR3. Germline V gives CDR1 SGHRS, CDR2 YFSETQ. The CDR3 reads CASRFRDSHSYEQYF. CDR3 bases: TGCGCCAGCAGATTTCGGGACAGCCACTCCTACGAGCAGTACTTC.

This clone occurred a few times. The chain couples TRBV9 to TRBJ2-3, with TRBD2 identical over 13 bases. Trimming removed 4 bases from V and 6 bases from J; junction bases left unmatched: 2. The CDR3 is made up of 14 amino acids. Germline values: CDR1 SGDLS, CDR2 YYNGEE. In nucleotides, the CDR3 is TGTGCCAGCAGCACTAGCGGGAGGGATGATACGCAGTATTTT. Its protein is CASSTSGRDDTQYF.

The chain employs TRBV9 and TRBJ2-3; 15 bases are a match to TRBD2. The CDR3 spans 18 residues. Germline V CDR1 and CDR2: SGDLS, YYNGEE. Germline trimming cut 4 bases from V and 4 bases from J; bases unmatched to any gene: 10. The CDR3: CASSPRTSGRASSDTQYF. CDR3 DNA: TGTGCCAGCAGCCCCAGGACTAGCGGGAGGGCCTCGTCAGATACGCAGTATTTT.

This clone has only one observation. The J gene is TRBJ2-7, the V gene TRBV28; 9 nucleotides align to TRBD1. Unmatched junction bases numbered 16, after V lost 5 bases and J lost 5 bases. This CDR3 contains 17 residues. The germline gives CDR1 MDHEN, CDR2 SYDVKM. CDR3 protein: CASSPRLTGGAFNEQYF. The CDR3 nucleotides are TGTGCCAGCAGTCCCAGACTCACAGGGGGCGCTTTCAACGAGCAGTACTTC.

This clone has just one count. The V gene is TRBV5-1, the J gene TRBJ2-1; 8 nucleotides match TRBD2. There are 16 residues in the CDR3. Germline loops: CDR1 SGHRS, CDR2 YFSETQ. J was trimmed by 4 bases and V by 4 bases; bases with no gene match: 10. For the CDR3, the DNA is TGCGCCAGCAGCGCCGACGGGACTAGGCAATACAATGAGCAGTTCTTC. It yields the protein CASSADGTRQYNEQFF. Combining the CDR3 with reference TRBV5-1 and TRBJ2-1 gives the whole variable domain KAGVTQTPRYLIKTRGQQVTLSCSPISGHRSVSWYQQTPGQGLQFLFEYFSETQRNKGNFPGRFSGRQFSNSRSEMNVSTLELGDSALYLCASSADGTRQYNEQFFGPGTRLTVL.

This sequence joins TRBV5-1 and TRBJ2-1; the match to TRBD2 covers 7 bases. The CDR3 is 16 residues long. The V gene end was trimmed by 4 bases and the J gene end by 0 bases; junction bases not matched to a gene: 7. In germline, CDR1 is SGHRS, CDR2 YFSETQ. CDR3 DNA sequence: TGCGCCAGCAGCGAGGCGGGAGCGAGCTCCTACAATGAGCAGTTCTTC. It is translated as CASSEAGASSYNEQFF.

The chain combines TRBV5-4 with TRBJ2-3, with 8 bases fitting TRBD1. Germline CDR1 SGHNT, CDR2 YYREEE (reference sequence). With 1 base clipped from V and 0 bases from J, the junction kept 4 bases outside the gene matches. This CDR3 contains 16 residues. The CDR3 sequence: CASSLWTGSSTDTQYF. As DNA, the CDR3 is TGTGCCAGCAGCTTGTGGACAGGGTCGAGCACAGATACGCAGTATTTT.